The 11 T cell receptor beta chains below were found in one sample sequenced in a study of blood T cell repertoires in COVID-19. The method was immunoSEQ multiplex PCR; TCRdb's version includes in-frame clones alone and lacks a portion of them. The repertoire holds approximately 200,000 clones, with approximately 79% as singletons. Specimen: peripheral blood. The origin of the receptors is a woman in her 50s with acute or convalescent COVID-19.

J is TRBJ1-2 and V is TRBV7-2; no clear D gene. The germline gives CDR1 SGHTA, CDR2 FQGNSA. V gave up 4 bases and J gave up 1 base, with 19 bases separating them. CDR3 length equals 17 residues. The CDR3 region is CASSSDPTGTLNYGYTF. The CDR3 nucleotides are TGTGCCAGCAGCTCCGACCCGACGGGTACTCTTAACTATGGCTACACCTTC.

V gene TRBV24-1 combines with J gene TRBJ2-1, with TRBD2 matching 10 bases. The CDR3 covers 16 residues. After removal of 1 base from V and 5 bases from J, the junction contained 4 bases not matched to a gene. The germline V gene encodes CDR1 KGHDR and CDR2 SFDVKD. In DNA, the CDR3 is TGTGCCACCAGTGATTTAGCGGGAGGGAGCAACAATGAGCAGTTCTTC. Its translation is CATSDLAGGSNNEQFF.

This chain uses TRBV12-2 with TRBJ2-1; TRBD2 is the table's D call, not checked against the DNA. TRBV12-2 is deemed a pseudogene. The CDR3 runs 16 residues. This CDR3 reads CASRSSRTSGMNEQFF. DNA of the CDR3: TGTGCAAGTCGCTCCAGTCGGACTAGCGGGATGAATGAGCAGTTCTTC.

This clone was counted a single time. This chain uses TRBV24-1 with TRBJ2-3; TRBD2 agrees at 9 bases. The V segment lost 2 bases and the J segment 2 bases; nucleotides outside the gene matches: 7. The CDR3 is made up of 17 amino acids. Germline CDR1 KGHDR, CDR2 SFDVKD. The CDR3 sequence is CATSDWGAGGSTDTQYF. For the CDR3, the DNA is TGTGCCACCAGTGATTGGGGAGCGGGGGGTTCCACAGATACGCAGTATTTT.

This sequence joins TRBV25-1 and TRBJ1-1; D gene ambiguous. Between the trimmed V and J ends, which lost 1 base and 6 bases, there was a span of 15 bases. This CDR3 comprises 15 residues. Germline CDR1 MGHDK, CDR2 SYGVNS. The CDR3 DNA reads TGTGCCAGCAGTGAATTTTCGTCAGTCCCGCCTGAAGCTTTCTTT. Amino acid sequence: CASSEFSSVPPEAFF.

About this clone itself: The sample has other DNA sequences that encode this CDR3 too. This chain uses TRBV29-1 with TRBJ2-3; 12 positions agree with TRBD2. The CDR3 consists of 14 residues. V gave up 4 bases and J gave up 6 bases; unmatched junction bases: 5. Germline V gives CDR1 SQVTM, CDR2 ANQGSEA. DNA for the CDR3: TGCAGCGTTGCGACTAGCGGGAGCGAGGATACGCAGTATTTT. Protein: CSVATSGSEDTQYF.

The V call is TRBV5-4, the J call TRBJ2-3; 10 bases fit TRBD2. Germline lookup yields CDR1 SGHNT and CDR2 YYREEE (reference sequence). This CDR3 is built from 16 residues. V shed 4 bases, J shed 5 bases, and the junction held 10 bases outside the gene matches. The CDR3 region has the DNA TGTGCCAGCAGCCTAGCGGGAGTTTTATCAGGAGATACGCAGTATTTT. Its protein product is CASSLAGVLSGDTQYF.

The chain carries TRBV24-1 and TRBJ2-1, with 8 bases fitting TRBD2. Germline CDR1 KGHDR, CDR2 SFDVKD. This CDR3 region has 16 residues. The ends lost 3 bases at V and 4 bases at J; junction bases unmatched: 7. The DNA of the CDR3 is TGTGCCACCAGTGATCAAACTAGCGGAGATTACAATGAGCAGTTCTTC. Amino acids: CATSDQTSGDYNEQFF.

The chain links TRBV7-2 to TRBJ2-7, with 7 bases identical to TRBD1. Germline V gene lookup returns CDR1 SGHTA and CDR2 FQGNSA. This CDR3 has 16 amino acids. V lost 2 bases and J lost 2; bases outside the gene matches: 9. The CDR3 coding sequence is TGTGCCAGCAGCTTACAACCCTCGGACAGGCCCTACGAGCAGTACTTC. Protein sequence: CASSLQPSDRPYEQYF.

CDR3 region: CSASNSTLAYSTDTQYF. CDR3 bases: TGCAGTGCTAGTAATTCGACACTAGCATATAGCACAGATACGCAGTATTTT. The chain recombines TRBV20-1 with TRBJ2-3; a possible D gene is TRBD2 (6 bases). CDR1 DFQATT and CDR2 SNEGSKA come from the germline V gene (reference sequence). Trimming pared 3 bases from V and 0 bases from J, leaving 19 bases between. This CDR3 has 17 amino acids.

J is TRBJ1-3 and V is TRBV30, with 7 bases that match TRBD1. CDR3 size: 15 residues. J was trimmed by 2 bases and V by 0 bases; bases with no gene match: 4. Germline CDR1 GTSNPN, CDR2 SVGIG (reference sequence). The DNA for the CDR3 is TGTGCCTGGAGTGTACGAGGACAGGCTGGAAACACCATATATTTT. Encoded protein: CAWSVRGQAGNTIYF.